Listed here is a single T cell receptor (beta chain). The treatment: about 20 received Ad26.COV2.S at low or high dose, single or two shots; five or six received placebo; per-sample allocation not given. Specimens were obtained on day 63 following the first vaccine or placebo injection. This record belongs to a study of Ad26.COV2.S vaccination and SARS-CoV-2 variants. The overall study: Once, or twice with 56 days between doses, Ad26.COV2.S was given intramuscularly.

Clones were sequenced by immunoSEQ multiplex PCR, and TCRdb holds only the in-frame ones, with some missing. The sample records some 350,000 clones, 70% to 90% being singletons. Per germline, CDR1 SGHAT and CDR2 FQNNGV. Trimming removed 5 bases from V and 8 bases from J; junction bases left unmatched: 10. The CDR3 is 14 residues long. The chain uses TRBV11-2 and TRBJ2-3; 7 nucleotides line up with TRBD1. This clonotype was obtained from a person between 18 and 59 years old who received the Ad26.COV2.S COVID-19 vaccine or a placebo. The sequenced sample was peripheral blood, obtained in a trial of Ad26.COV2.S vaccine versus placebo. The CDR3 is CASSQRTGYPTQYF. The CDR3 DNA reads TGTGCCAGCAGCCAGCGGACAGGCTATCCTACGCAGTATTTT.